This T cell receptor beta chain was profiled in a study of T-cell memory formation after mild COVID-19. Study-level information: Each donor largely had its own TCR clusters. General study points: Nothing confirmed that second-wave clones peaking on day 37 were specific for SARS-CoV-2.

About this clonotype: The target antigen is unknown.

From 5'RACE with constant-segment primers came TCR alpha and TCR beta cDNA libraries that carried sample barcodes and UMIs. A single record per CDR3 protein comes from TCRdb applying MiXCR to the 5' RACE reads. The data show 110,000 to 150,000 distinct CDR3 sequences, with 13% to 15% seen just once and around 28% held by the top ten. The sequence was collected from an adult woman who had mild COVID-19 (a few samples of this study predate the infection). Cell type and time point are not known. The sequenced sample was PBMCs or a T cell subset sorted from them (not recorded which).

The CDR3: CASSIDRDGSMNTEAFF. CDR3 nucleotide sequence: TGTGCCAGTAGTATAGACCGGGACGGGAGTATGAACACTGAAGCTTTCTTT. The chain employs TRBV19 and TRBJ1-1, with D possibly matching TRBD1 (5 bases). From germline, CDR1 is LNHDA and CDR2 SQIVND (reference sequence). This CDR3 is 17 amino acids long. V gave up 0 bases and J gave up 0 bases, with 14 bases separating them.